The table lists the clone carrying this T cell receptor beta chain with a count of one. Its target is unknown. Only in-frame clones appear in the TCRdb table, and some are missing; sequencing was by immunoSEQ multiplex PCR. The sample gives some 60,000 clones, around 82% of which show up once; about 5% is in the top ten. This sample is drawn from a study of Tregs in tolerant kidney transplant recipients. Study observations and caveats: Biological reproducibility was not directly addressed, but technical replication error appeared minimal.

The CDR3 covers 13 residues. Germline CDR1 reads MNHNY; CDR2 reads SVGAGI (reference sequence). Trimming removed 7 bases from V and 7 bases from J, with 16 bases in between. The chain employs TRBV6-6 and TRBJ1-1, with D possibly being TRBD1 (5 bases). The receptor's source is a human donor in good health. The sample taken for sequencing was CD4+ T cells from blood. In DNA form, the CDR3 reads TGTGCCAGCAACCTACTTGGGGGTTTTGAAGCTTTCTTT. This gives the protein CASNLLGGFEAFF.